This T cell receptor beta chain was observed in a study of cytomegalovirus exposure and HLA in healthy donors (dated by TCRdb to the late 2010s). Study-level background: According to an earlier analysis of 587 of the donors, about 179 million T cells yielded roughly 110 million unique TCR beta sequences and 250 to 350 Gb of sequence data. Along with the roughly 700-subject first cohort, a separate validation cohort of approximately 110 different subjects was used. All discovery cohort repertoires had been generated on a single sequencing platform. An earlier analysis of 587 of the donors used high-throughput TCR beta sequencing to judge whether each TCR beta V gene segment behaved as functional or pseudogenic. Of the roughly 400 genotyped donors, around 81% fell in the genetic ancestry cluster associated with self-reported Caucasian donors. Typing coverage differed by locus: A, B, C, DRB1 and DQB1 were typed in roughly 620-630 donors, DQA1 in about 500, DPA1 in 600 to 610, and DPB1 in just under 490. An early release that covered several hundred HLA-typed donors contained approximately 300 gigabases of sequencing data and 85 million to 100 million unique TCR sequences. The study profiled the T cell repertoires of 500 to 800 subjects by immunosequencing and related them to cytomegalovirus serostatus. High-throughput TCR immunosequencing, statistical association of individual TCRs with disease status, and machine learning were combined to predict cytomegalovirus infection status. The aim of the study was to test whether cataloging public T cell receptors could identify signatures of past pathogen exposure. Donor age, sex, ethnicity and CMV serostatus were compiled together with the repertoire data. Rather than using new phenotypic data, the later analysis identified candidate immune exposures from TCR beta sequences and from how often those sequences occurred across donors. HLA typing covered class I and class II loci at four-digit resolution. A later analysis re-analyzed previously published TCR beta repertoires from 650 to 800 donors and added high-resolution HLA genotyping to study TCR occurrence patterns. A handful of DR-DQ haplotypes were handled as single units for association and clustering because linkage in the cohort was strong. A later genetic analysis took genome-wide SNP genotypes for about 55% of the 666 donors and used that subset as a discovery cohort. Across approximately 400 genotyped donors of the cohort, an average of about 240,000 unique TCR beta nucleotide sequences per donor were sequenced, and roughly 20% of those sequences were non-productive.

Library preparation used the immunoSEQ multiplex PCR assay. For the multiplex PCR, a mixture combining 60 forward primers for TCR Vbeta segments and 13 reverse primers for TCR Jbeta segments was used. The CDR3 region of rearranged TCR beta genes was amplified from genomic DNA with a multiplex PCR assay. On the Illumina HiSeq System, the amplified TCR beta libraries were sequenced as 87-base-pair reads. In the authors' own workflow: A later analysis tallied roughly 78 million unique TCR beta chains across the 700 or so repertoires, and approximately 11 million of those chains were shared by two or more donors. To remove PCR and sequencing errors, raw reads were error-corrected and collapsed into unique sequences using a nearest-neighbor algorithm that merged closely related sequences. Alignment of CDR3 sequences to IMGT reference sequences was used to assign V, D and J gene segments. For a sequence to be retained, a match of at least six nucleotides was required to both a V gene segment and a J gene segment. A rearrangement was called productive if the CDR3 had no stop codons and remained in frame with V and J, and every other rearrangement was called non-productive. Following IMGT convention, CDR3 was defined as the stretch from the second conserved V-encoded cysteine up to the conserved J-encoded phenylalanine. The earlier analysis of around 640 of the donors excluded sequences that lacked an unambiguous match to a single V gene segment. An earlier analysis of about 600 of the donors called V segments functional above 56.7% productive rearrangements and segregating when the between-donor standard deviation exceeded 5%. A statistical classification framework was built to diagnose cytomegalovirus status from the catalog of TCR beta chain sequences. In a later analysis, V and J genes were assigned by comparing TCR nucleotide sequences against IMGT/GENE-DB human TR gene sequences. In a later analysis, CDR3 sequences and most-parsimonious VDJ recombination scenarios were assigned using the TCRdist pipeline. In a later analysis, every TCR beta chain was defined by the combination of its CDR3 amino acid sequence and its V-gene family, and reads without a unique V-gene family were dropped. A later analysis removed 450 to 600 highly shared, low-generation-probability nucleotide sequences to deal with suspected cross-contamination and a sequencing artifact. For each public chain, a later analysis derived a clonal expansion index from normalized ranks of inferred template counts within each repertoire. Generation probabilities in a later analysis came from a VDJ recombination model fitted to out-of-frame rearrangements, and those results were checked against IGoR. In a later analysis, hypergeometric tests were used to score TCR-TCR, TCR-HLA and TCR-CMV co-occurrence, with a repertoire-size bias correction applied to TCR pairs. To estimate false discovery rates, a later analysis permuted the HLA or CMV assignments 20 times. In a later analysis, co-occurring TCRs were grouped with DBSCAN, and TCRdist sequence similarity was added when clustering was performed within HLA-allele-positive subsets. For co-occurrence clustering, repertoires with fewer than 30,000 or more than 120,000 public chains were excluded, along with five or six repertoires with anomalous nucleotide sharing. In TCRdb, the immuneACCESS table is reduced to in-frame sequences with V and J assigned. These tables do not hold every clone; where another copy was compared, an unresolved V gene accounts for under half, and the others remain unexplained. That table is the source of V, J and clone size, and D and trimming were worked out from the DNA. In this sample the table shows some 110,000 clones, about four fifths of which occur a single time. The top ten clonotypes cover around 23% of the sample.

Reading the germline V gene gives CDR1 SGHVS and CDR2 FQNEAQ. Trimming leaves V shorter by 2 bases and J shorter by 5 bases, with the junction holding 7 bases beyond the gene matches. Spanning cysteine to phenylalanine, the CDR3 consists of 16 amino acids. Only CDR3 DNA is held: 48 bases, read in frame from base 1. General findings and caveats noted by the study authors: A further reported finding was that TCR beta sequences accurately predicted the HLA-A and HLA-B alleles for most subjects in the first cohort. Strong co-occurrence of HLA alleles, especially DR and DQ, made assigning TCR associations to individual alleles difficult. Several of the top co-occurrence clusters appeared to be linked to parvovirus B19, influenza, CMV and Epstein-Barr virus, according to a later analysis. According to a later analysis, TCR association rates differed among HLA loci, with DRB1 alleles showing the most associated TCRs and HLA-C alleles showing the fewest. Specific HLA alleles were associated with 15,000 to 20,000 TCR beta sequences at a false discovery rate of 0.05 in a later analysis. In a later analysis, HLA-associated TCR beta chains were found to be more clonally expanded and to have lower generation probabilities than equally common non-associated chains. The authors suggested that the approach could potentially be generalized to other disease states and immunological phenotypes. The classifier was reported to diagnose cytomegalovirus status with high specificity and sensitivity in both the original and validation cohorts. Roughly uniform sequencing depth across donors was assumed in presence/absence analyses, although this assumption may not hold. A later genetic analysis reported fewer N-insertions in productive TCRs among donors in an Asian-associated ancestry cluster than the roughly 700-donor mean. Linkage disequilibrium might explain the correlated functional status among segregating V segments, but an unknown experimental factor could not be ruled out. The 87-base-pair reads could not distinguish some IMGT-functional V segments, including TRBV6-2 and TRBV6-3, so those segments were excluded. The cohort was sequenced for TCR beta chains only, and without alpha or paired-chain data the features that could be detected were limited. Across donors, most TCR sequences were observed very rarely, whereas some public TCRs were present in many individuals. Most CMV-associated TCR beta chains appeared to be HLA-restricted in a later analysis, and the HLA associations seemed to be driven largely by CMV exposure. In a later genetic analysis, a missense DCLRE1C variant was associated with V-gene and J-gene trimming of TCR beta chains, and the association was replicated in an independent cohort. HLA typing was unavailable for some donors at each locus, so association tests used only the typed subset. In an earlier analysis of more than 450 of the donors, most TCR beta V segments were observed in productive rearrangements about 87% or about 30% of the time, broadly matching IMGT annotations. The sequencing pipeline was judged likely to have produced a cluster of highly shared sequence variants as a technical artifact. The earlier analysis of some 540 of the donors excluded over 15 rarely observed V segments, including chromosome 9 orphons, because counts were too low. The only immune exposure information available for the cohort was CMV serostatus. The study gave a list of over 150 TCR beta chains associated with cytomegalovirus. A few of the identified cytomegalovirus-associated TCR beta chains were confirmed in vitro to be specific for cytomegalovirus antigens.

The cohort consisted of 666 healthy bone marrow donors. All cohort members were sampled while nominally healthy, although unrecorded immune exposures were likely present. The donor tested CMV seropositive, placing the donor among the roughly 300 seropositive members of the cohort. Each donor provided a peripheral blood sample, and peripheral blood mononuclear cells were used for TCR beta sequencing. Genomic DNA was extracted from the blood cell samples with the Qiagen DNeasy Blood Extraction Kit. A note on this clone: Its cognate antigen has yet to be identified. Per-base quality was not reported, and no clone a single base away is much larger than it.

Sequenced material: PBMCs. The sequence links TRBV7-8 to TRBJ2-1, with TRBD2 matching 9 junction bases. The source of this sequence is a young man in good health and CMV-seropositive. The DNA reads TGTGCCAGCAGCTTAATTGGTAGCGGGGGAGACAATGAGCAGTTCTTC. Its protein product is CASSLIGSGGDNEQFF.